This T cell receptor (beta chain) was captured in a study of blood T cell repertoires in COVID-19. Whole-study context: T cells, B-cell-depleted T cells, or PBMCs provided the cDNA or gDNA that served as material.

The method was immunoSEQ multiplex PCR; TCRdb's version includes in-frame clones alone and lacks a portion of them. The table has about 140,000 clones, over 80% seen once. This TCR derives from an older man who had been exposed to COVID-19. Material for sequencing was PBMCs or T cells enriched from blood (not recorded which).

CDR3 sequence (DNA): TGTGCCAGCAGCCGGACTAGCGGGGGGCCCCGGGCCACAGATACGCAGTATTTT. It is translated as CASSRTSGGPRATDTQYF. This chain uses TRBV6-2 or TRBV6-3 with TRBJ2-3; 14 bases are shared with TRBD2. The V segment lost 6 bases and the J segment 2 bases; nucleotides outside the gene matches: 10. The germline gives CDR1 MNHEY, CDR2 SVGEGT. This CDR3 has 18 residues.